These T cell receptor beta chains were read from a single sample in a study of blood T cell repertoires in COVID-19. Sequenced by immunoSEQ multiplex PCR; TCRdb stores in-frame clones only, minus some. The table lists tens of thousands of clones, roughly 81% of them singletons. The source material was peripheral blood. These receptors were obtained from a woman aged 70-85 years with acute or convalescent COVID-19. CDR3s include the opening cysteine and the closing phenylalanine or tryptophan. D genes are given only for firm matches. Not all rows give a size; the values are once, few, many and, for expanded clones, a class.

v_call: TRBV4-1; d_call: TRBD1; clone_size: few; j_call: TRBJ1-5; cdr3_aa: CASSQETDRGAGQPQHF; cdr3_nt: TGCGCCAGCAGCCAAGAGACGGACAGGGGAGCGGGTCAGCCCCAGCATTTT
v_call: TRBV29-1; d_call: TRBD1; clone_size: .; j_call: TRBJ2-1; cdr3_aa: CSVAGPQTGGTYNEQFF; cdr3_nt: TGCAGCGTTGCCGGACCTCAAACAGGGGGAACCTACAATGAGCAGTTCTTC
v_call: TRBV18; d_call: TRBD1; clone_size: .; j_call: TRBJ2-7; cdr3_aa: CASSLQTGGYEQYF; cdr3_nt: TGTGCCAGCTCACTTCAGACAGGGGGCTACGAGCAGTACTTC
v_call: TRBV5-1; d_call: TRBD2; clone_size: few; j_call: TRBJ2-4; cdr3_aa: CASSTSGTRNIQYF; cdr3_nt: TGCGCCAGCAGCACAAGCGGGACTAGAAACATTCAGTACTTC
v_call: TRBV7-8; d_call: TRBD2; clone_size: .; j_call: TRBJ2-7; cdr3_aa: CASSLAKAIAGGYEQYF; cdr3_nt: TGTGCCAGCAGCTTAGCGAAAGCCATAGCGGGCGGCTACGAGCAGTACTTC
v_call: TRBV10-1; d_call: TRBD1; clone_size: .; j_call: TRBJ1-2; cdr3_aa: CASSQGDYGYTF; cdr3_nt: TGCGCCAGCAGTCAGGGGGACTATGGCTACACCTTC
v_call: TRBV11-3; d_call: .; clone_size: .; j_call: TRBJ1-2; cdr3_aa: CASSLAQGLGDYGYTF; cdr3_nt: TGTGCCAGCAGCTTAGCTCAGGGGCTTGGAGACTATGGCTACACCTTC
v_call: TRBV7-9; d_call: TRBD2; clone_size: .; j_call: TRBJ2-3; cdr3_aa: CASSSGTSGSTDTQYF; cdr3_nt: TGTGCCAGCAGCTCCGGGACTAGCGGTAGCACAGATACGCAGTATTTT
v_call: TRBV10-2; d_call: .; clone_size: .; j_call: TRBJ2-1; cdr3_aa: CASSERKAGDNEQFF; cdr3_nt: TGCGCCAGCAGTGAGCGGAAAGCGGGTGACAATGAGCAGTTCTTC
v_call: TRBV7-3; d_call: TRBD1; clone_size: .; j_call: TRBJ1-1; cdr3_aa: CASSLTGQDYNTEAFF; cdr3_nt: TGTGCCAGCAGCTTAACTGGACAGGATTACAACACTGAAGCTTTCTTT
v_call: TRBV18; d_call: TRBD2; clone_size: .; j_call: TRBJ2-5; cdr3_aa: CASSPQSIRAGGQTAQYF; cdr3_nt: TGTGCCAGCTCACCACAATCAATTCGAGCGGGAGGACAGACGGCCCAGTACTTC
v_call: TRBV5-4; d_call: TRBD2; clone_size: .; j_call: TRBJ2-7; cdr3_aa: CASSWRLAGSYEQYF; cdr3_nt: TGTGCCAGCAGCTGGAGACTAGCGGGCTCCTACGAGCAGTACTTC
v_call: TRBV28; d_call: .; clone_size: .; j_call: TRBJ2-1; cdr3_aa: CASRGPVYLYEQFF; cdr3_nt: TGTGCCAGCCGCGGGCCCGTATACCTCTATGAGCAGTTCTTC
v_call: TRBV5-6; d_call: .; clone_size: .; j_call: TRBJ2-7; cdr3_aa: CASSFSLWREQYF; cdr3_nt: TGTGCCAGCAGCTTCAGCCTCTGGAGGGAGCAGTACTTC
v_call: TRBV3-1/TRBV3-2; d_call: TRBD2; clone_size: .; j_call: TRBJ2-2; cdr3_aa: CATKTSGRSTGELFF; cdr3_nt: TGTGCCACAAAAACTAGCGGGAGGAGCACCGGGGAGCTGTTTTTT
v_call: TRBV11-2; d_call: TRBD2; clone_size: .; j_call: TRBJ2-5; cdr3_aa: CASSLTTASSGTETQYF; cdr3_nt: TGTGCCAGCAGCTTAACTACTGCTTCTAGCGGGACGGAGACCCAGTACTTC
v_call: TRBV19; d_call: TRBD1; clone_size: .; j_call: TRBJ2-7; cdr3_aa: CASSIAGQGSYEQYF; cdr3_nt: TGTGCCAGTAGTATAGCGGGACAGGGTTCCTACGAGCAGTACTTC
v_call: TRBV9; d_call: TRBD2; clone_size: .; j_call: TRBJ2-5; cdr3_aa: CASSPTGGRQTQYF; cdr3_nt: TGTGCCAGCAGCCCCACTGGCGGGAGGCAGACCCAGTACTTC
v_call: TRBV19; d_call: .; clone_size: .; j_call: TRBJ2-5; cdr3_aa: CASSITPAGRETQYF; cdr3_nt: TGTGCCAGTAGTATCACCCCGGCAGGGAGGGAGACCCAGTACTTC
v_call: TRBV5-4; d_call: .; clone_size: .; j_call: TRBJ1-2; cdr3_aa: CASSLDRVPLYGYTF; cdr3_nt: TGTGCCAGCAGCTTGGACAGGGTCCCACTCTATGGCTACACCTTC
v_call: TRBV15; d_call: .; clone_size: .; j_call: TRBJ1-1; cdr3_aa: CATSINLRGETEAFF; cdr3_nt: TGTGCCACCAGCATCAATCTCCGGGGAGAGACTGAAGCTTTCTTT
v_call: TRBV3-1/TRBV3-2; d_call: .; clone_size: .; j_call: TRBJ2-7; cdr3_aa: CASSPPWPETSEQYF; cdr3_nt: TGTGCCAGCAGCCCCCCCTGGCCGGAGACTAGTGAGCAGTACTTC